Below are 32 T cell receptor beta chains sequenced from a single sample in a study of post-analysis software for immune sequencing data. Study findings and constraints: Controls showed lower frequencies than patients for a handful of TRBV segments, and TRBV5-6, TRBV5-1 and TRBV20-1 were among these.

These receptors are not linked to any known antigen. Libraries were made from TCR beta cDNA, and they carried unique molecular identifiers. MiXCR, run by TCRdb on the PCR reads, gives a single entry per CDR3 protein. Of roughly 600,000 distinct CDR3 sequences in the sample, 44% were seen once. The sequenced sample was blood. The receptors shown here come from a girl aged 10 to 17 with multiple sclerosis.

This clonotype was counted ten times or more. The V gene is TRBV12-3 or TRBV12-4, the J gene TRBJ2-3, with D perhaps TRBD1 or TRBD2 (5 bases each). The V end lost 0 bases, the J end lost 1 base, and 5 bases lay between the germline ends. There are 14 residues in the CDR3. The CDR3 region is CASSLAGGTDTQYF. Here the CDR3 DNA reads TGTGCCAGCAGTTTAGCGGGGGGCACAGATACGCAGTATTTT.

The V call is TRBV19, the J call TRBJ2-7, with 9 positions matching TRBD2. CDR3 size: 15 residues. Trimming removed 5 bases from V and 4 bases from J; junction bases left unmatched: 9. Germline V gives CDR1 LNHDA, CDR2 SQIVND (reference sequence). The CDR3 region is CASSAPTSGSYEQYF. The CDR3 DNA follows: TGTGCCAGTAGTGCCCCTACTAGCGGGTCATACGAGCAGTACTTC.

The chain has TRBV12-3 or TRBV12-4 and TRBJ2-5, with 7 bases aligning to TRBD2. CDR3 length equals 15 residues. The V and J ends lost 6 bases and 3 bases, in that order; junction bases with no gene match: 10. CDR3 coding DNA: TGTGCCAGCAGCTATCCCGGGACTAAAAAAGAGACCCAGTACTTC. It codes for CASSYPGTKKETQYF.

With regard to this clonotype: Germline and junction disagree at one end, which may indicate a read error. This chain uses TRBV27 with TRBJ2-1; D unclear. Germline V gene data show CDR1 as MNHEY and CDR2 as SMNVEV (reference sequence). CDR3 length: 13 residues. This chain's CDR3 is CAGSLWPYNEQFF. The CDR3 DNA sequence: TGTGCCGGCAGTTTGTGGCCCTACAATGAGCAGTTCTTC.

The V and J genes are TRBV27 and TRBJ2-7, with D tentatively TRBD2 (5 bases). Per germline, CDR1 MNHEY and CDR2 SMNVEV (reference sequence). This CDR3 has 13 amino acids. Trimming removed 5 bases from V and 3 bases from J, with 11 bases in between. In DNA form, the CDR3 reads TGTGCCAGCAGTGACGGGAATTACTACGAGCAGTACTTC. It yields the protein CASSDGNYYEQYF.

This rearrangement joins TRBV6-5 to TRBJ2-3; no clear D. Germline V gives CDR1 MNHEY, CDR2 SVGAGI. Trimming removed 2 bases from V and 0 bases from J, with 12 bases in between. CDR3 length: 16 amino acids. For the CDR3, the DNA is TGTGCCAGCAGTTACGGTACTGGGCAGAGCACAGATACGCAGTATTTT. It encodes CASSYGTGQSTDTQYF.

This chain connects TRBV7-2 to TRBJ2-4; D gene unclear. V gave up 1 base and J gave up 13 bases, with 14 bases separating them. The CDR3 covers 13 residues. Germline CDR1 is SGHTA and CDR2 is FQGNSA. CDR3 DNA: TGTGCCAGCAGCTTAGAGCGTAGAGAGGAGCAGTACTTC. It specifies CASSLERREEQYF.

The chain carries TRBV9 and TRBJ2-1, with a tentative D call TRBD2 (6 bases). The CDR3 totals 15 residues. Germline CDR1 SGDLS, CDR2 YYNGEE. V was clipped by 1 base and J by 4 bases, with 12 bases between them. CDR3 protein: CASSVSASVYNEQFF. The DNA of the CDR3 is TGTGCCAGCAGCGTATCTGCTAGCGTGTACAATGAGCAGTTCTTC.

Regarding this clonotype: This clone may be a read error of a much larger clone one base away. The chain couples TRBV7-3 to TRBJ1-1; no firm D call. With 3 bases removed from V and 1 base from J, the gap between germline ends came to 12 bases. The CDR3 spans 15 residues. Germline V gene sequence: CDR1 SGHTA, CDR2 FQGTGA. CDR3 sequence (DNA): TGTGCCAGCAGCTTGGGAGGAGGGTGGAACACTGAAGCTTTCTTT. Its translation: CASSLGGGWNTEAFF.

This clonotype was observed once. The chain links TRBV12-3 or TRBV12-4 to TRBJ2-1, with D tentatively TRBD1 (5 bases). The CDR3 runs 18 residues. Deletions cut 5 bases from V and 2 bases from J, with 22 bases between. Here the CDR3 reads CASSLLFHDSRPYNEQFF. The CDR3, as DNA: TGTGCCAGCAGTCTCCTGTTCCACGACAGTAGACCCTACAATGAGCAGTTCTTC.

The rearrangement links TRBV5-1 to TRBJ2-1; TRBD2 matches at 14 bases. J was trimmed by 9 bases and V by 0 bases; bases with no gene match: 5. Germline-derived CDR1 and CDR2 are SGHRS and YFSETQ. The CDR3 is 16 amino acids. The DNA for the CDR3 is TGCGCCAGCAGCTTGGAGACTAGCGGGGGGGCCAGTGAGCAGTTCTTC. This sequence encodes CASSLETSGGASEQFF.

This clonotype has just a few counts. Here the CDR3 reads CASRTGTGYYEQYF. DNA of the CDR3: TGTGCCAGCAGAACCGGGACAGGGTACTACGAGCAGTACTTC. The chain is built from TRBV6-2 or TRBV6-3 and TRBJ2-7; 9 bases match TRBD1. V lost 6 bases, J lost 3 bases, and 6 bases stayed unmatched. Germline assignment: CDR1 MNHEY and CDR2 SVGEGT. The CDR3 loop spans 14 amino acids.

The DNA for the CDR3 is TGTGCCAGCAGCTTGGTTAGCGGGGTATTCAATGAGCAGTTCTTC. Translated: CASSLVSGVFNEQFF. The chain recombines TRBV7-9 with TRBJ2-1, with 8 bases that match TRBD2. V lost 3 bases, J lost 6 bases, and 7 bases stayed unmatched. CDR1 is SEHNR and CDR2 is FQNEAQ in the germline V gene (reference sequence). This CDR3 has 15 amino acids.

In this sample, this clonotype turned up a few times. CDR3 DNA: TGTGCCAGCAGCGCCTCCGGACAAGTCCACAATGAGCAGTTCTTC. It encodes CASSASGQVHNEQFF. The chain carries TRBV9 and TRBJ2-1; weak D call: TRBD1 (5 bases). The CDR3 runs 15 residues. Trimming left V 3 bases short and J 5 bases short, with 15 bases between. Germline lookup yields CDR1 SGDLS and CDR2 YYNGEE. Drawing the rest from reference TRBV9 and TRBJ2-1, the complete variable domain is DSGVTQTPKHLITATGQRVTLRCSPRSGDLSVYWYQQSLDQGLQFLIQYYNGEERAKGNILERFSAQQFPDLHSELNLSSLELGDSALYFCASSASGQVHNEQFFGPGTRLTVL.

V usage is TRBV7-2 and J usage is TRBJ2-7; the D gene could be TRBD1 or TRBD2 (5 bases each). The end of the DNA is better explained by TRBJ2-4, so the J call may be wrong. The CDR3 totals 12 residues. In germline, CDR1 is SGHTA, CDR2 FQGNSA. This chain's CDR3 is CASSLGTGIQYF. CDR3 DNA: TGTGCCAGCAGCTTGGGGACCGGCATTCAGTACTTC.

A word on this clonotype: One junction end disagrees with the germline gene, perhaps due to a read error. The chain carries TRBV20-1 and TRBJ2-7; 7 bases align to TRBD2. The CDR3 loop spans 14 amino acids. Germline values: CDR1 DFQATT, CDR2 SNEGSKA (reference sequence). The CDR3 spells CGAMNGRSSYEQYF. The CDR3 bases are TGCGGTGCTATGAACGGGAGGAGCTCCTACGAGCAGTACTTC.

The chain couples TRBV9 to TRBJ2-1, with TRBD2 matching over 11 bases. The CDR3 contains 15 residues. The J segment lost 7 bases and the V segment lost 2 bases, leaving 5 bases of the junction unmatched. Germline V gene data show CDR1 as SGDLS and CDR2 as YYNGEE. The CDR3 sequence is CASSVLAGGQNEQFF. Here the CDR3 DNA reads TGTGCCAGCAGCGTTCTAGCGGGGGGACAAAATGAGCAGTTCTTC. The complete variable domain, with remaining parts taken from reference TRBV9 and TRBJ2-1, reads DSGVTQTPKHLITATGQRVTLRCSPRSGDLSVYWYQQSLDQGLQFLIQYYNGEERAKGNILERFSAQQFPDLHSELNLSSLELGDSALYFCASSVLAGGQNEQFFGPGTRLTVL.

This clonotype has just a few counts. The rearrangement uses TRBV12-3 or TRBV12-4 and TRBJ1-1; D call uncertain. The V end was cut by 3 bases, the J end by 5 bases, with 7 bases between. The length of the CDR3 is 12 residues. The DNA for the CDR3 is TGTGCCAGCAGTTTGGTAGCGACTGAAGCTTTCTTT. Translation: CASSLVATEAFF.

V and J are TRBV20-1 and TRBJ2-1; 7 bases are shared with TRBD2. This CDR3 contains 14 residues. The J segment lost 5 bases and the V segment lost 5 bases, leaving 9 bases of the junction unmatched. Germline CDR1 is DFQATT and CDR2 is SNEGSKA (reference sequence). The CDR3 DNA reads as TGCAGTGCTGGGCCGGGAGGAGCCCACAATGAGCAGTTCTTC. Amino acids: CSAGPGGAHNEQFF.

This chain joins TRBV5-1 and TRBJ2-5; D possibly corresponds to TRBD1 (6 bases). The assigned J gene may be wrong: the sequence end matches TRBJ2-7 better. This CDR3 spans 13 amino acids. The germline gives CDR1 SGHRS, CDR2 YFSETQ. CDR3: CASSMDRNYEQYF. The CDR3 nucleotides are TGCGCCAGCAGCATGGACAGAAACTACGAGCAGTACTTC.

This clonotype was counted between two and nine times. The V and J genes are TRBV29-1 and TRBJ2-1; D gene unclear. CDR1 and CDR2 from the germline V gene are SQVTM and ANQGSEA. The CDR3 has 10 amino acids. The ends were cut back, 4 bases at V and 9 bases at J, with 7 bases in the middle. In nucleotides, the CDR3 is TGCAGCGTTGGAGATATTGAGCAGTTCTTC. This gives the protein CSVGDIEQFF.

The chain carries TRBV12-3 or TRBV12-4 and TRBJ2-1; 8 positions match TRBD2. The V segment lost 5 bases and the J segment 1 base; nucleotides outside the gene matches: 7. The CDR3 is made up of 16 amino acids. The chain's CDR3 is CASSLLAGRSYNEQFF. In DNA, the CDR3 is TGTGCCAGCAGTCTGTTAGCGGGAAGGTCCTACAATGAGCAGTTCTTC.

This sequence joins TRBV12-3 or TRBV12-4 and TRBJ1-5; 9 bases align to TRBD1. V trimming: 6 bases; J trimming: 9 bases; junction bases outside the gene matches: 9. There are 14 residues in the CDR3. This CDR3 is CASSPETGGSPQHF. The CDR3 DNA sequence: TGTGCCAGCAGCCCGGAGACAGGGGGTTCGCCCCAGCATTTT.

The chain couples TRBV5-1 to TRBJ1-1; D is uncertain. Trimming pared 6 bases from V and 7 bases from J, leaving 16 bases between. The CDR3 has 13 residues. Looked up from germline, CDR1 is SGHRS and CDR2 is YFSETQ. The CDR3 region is CASNSGFVGEAFF. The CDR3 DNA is TGCGCCAGCAACTCGGGGTTTGTCGGTGAAGCTTTCTTT.

CDR3 nucleotide sequence: TGTGCCAGCATCAGGATGAGACGCACAGATACGCAGTATTTT. Its protein is CASIRMRRTDTQYF. This chain links TRBV5-8 with TRBJ2-3, with D unclear. CDR3 length: 14 amino acids. Germline-derived CDR1 and CDR2 are SGHTS and YDEGEE. V lost 6 bases and J lost 1, with 12 bases in between.

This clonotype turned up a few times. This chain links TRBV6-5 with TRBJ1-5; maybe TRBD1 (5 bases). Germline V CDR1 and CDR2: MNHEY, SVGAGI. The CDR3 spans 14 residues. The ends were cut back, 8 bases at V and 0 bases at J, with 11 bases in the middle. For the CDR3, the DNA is TGTGCCAGCCGGGGCGAGTTTAGCAATCAGCCCCAGCATTTT. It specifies CASRGEFSNQPQHF.

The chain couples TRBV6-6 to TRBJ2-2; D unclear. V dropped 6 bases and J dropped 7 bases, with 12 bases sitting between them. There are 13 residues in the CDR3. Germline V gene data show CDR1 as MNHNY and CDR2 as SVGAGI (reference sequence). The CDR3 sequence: CASRQQPGGELFF. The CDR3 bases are TGTGCCAGCAGGCAACAACCGGGCGGGGAGCTGTTTTTT.

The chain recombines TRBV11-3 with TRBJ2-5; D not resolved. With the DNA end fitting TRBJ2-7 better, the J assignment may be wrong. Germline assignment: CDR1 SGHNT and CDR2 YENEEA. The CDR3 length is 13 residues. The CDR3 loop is CASSPVGFHEQYF. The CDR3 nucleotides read TGTGCCAGCAGCCCTGTGGGTTTCCACGAGCAGTACTTC.

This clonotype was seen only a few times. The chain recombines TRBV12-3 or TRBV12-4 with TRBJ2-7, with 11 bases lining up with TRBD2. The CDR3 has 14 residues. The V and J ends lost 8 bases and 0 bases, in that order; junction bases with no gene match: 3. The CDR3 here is CASATSGSSYEQYF. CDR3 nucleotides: TGTGCCAGCGCCACTAGCGGGAGCTCCTACGAGCAGTACTTC.

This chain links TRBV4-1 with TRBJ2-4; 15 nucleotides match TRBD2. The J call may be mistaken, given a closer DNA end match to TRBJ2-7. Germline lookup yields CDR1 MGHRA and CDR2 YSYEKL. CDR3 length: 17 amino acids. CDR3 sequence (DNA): TGCGCCAGCAGCCGAGGACTAGCGGGGGGGAGGCCCTACGAGCAGTACTTC. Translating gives CASSRGLAGGRPYEQYF.

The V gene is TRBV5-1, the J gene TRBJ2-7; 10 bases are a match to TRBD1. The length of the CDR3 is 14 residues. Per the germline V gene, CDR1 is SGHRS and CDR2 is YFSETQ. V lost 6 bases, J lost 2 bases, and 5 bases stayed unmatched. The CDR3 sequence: CASKDRGSTYEQYF. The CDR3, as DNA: TGCGCCAGCAAGGACAGGGGGAGCACCTACGAGCAGTACTTC.

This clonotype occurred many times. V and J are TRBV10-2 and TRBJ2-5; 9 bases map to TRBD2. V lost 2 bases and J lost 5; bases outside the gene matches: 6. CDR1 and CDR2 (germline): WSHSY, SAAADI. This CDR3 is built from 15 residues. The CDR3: CASSERTSAWETQYF. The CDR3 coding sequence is TGCGCCAGCAGTGAGAGGACTAGCGCTTGGGAGACCCAGTACTTC.